A single sample is the source of the 27 T cell receptor beta chains below, sequenced in a study of blood T cells in healthy people across ages. For the second PCR, which ran for roughly 6 to 12 cycles, a sample-barcoded 5' primer and a J-beta primer mix were used. TCRdb re-called the 5' RACE reads with MiXCR, one entry per CDR3 protein. This sample yields around 1,100,000 distinct CDR3 sequences, of which about two fifths are seen a single time; roughly 14% belongs to the top ten. The sequenced sample was blood. These TCRs come from a man younger than 30 in good health.

The rearrangement joins TRBV6-1 to TRBJ1-1, with 8 bases that match TRBD1. The CDR3 length is 17 residues. The V and J ends lost 7 bases and 6 bases, in that order; junction bases with no gene match: 19. Germline V gene lookup returns CDR1 MNHNS and CDR2 SASEGT. The CDR3 spells CASKNDRGPTLNPEAFF. The DNA of the CDR3 is TGTGCCAGCAAAAACGACAGGGGCCCTACCCTCAACCCTGAAGCTTTCTTT.

The V gene is TRBV20-1, the J gene TRBJ2-1; 7 nucleotides agree with TRBD1. This CDR3 has 16 residues. With V trimmed by 6 bases and J by 3 bases, 14 bases remained unmatched. Germline V gene data show CDR1 as DFQATT and CDR2 as SNEGSKA (reference sequence). The CDR3 here is CSAYMPWQGDYNEQFF. CDR3 DNA: TGCAGTGCATACATGCCCTGGCAGGGGGACTACAATGAGCAGTTCTTC.

This clonotype showed up just a few times. The genes are TRBV2 and TRBJ2-1; D gene unclear. This CDR3 has 13 residues. CDR1 and CDR2 from the germline V gene are SNHLY and FYNNEI. The V end lost 7 bases, the J end lost 6 bases, and 13 bases lay between the germline ends. The CDR3 sequence: CASMRRMGNEQFF. CDR3 in DNA: TGTGCCAGCATGAGGAGAATGGGCAATGAGCAGTTCTTC.

This chain links TRBV12-3 or TRBV12-4 with TRBJ1-1; D possibly corresponds to TRBD1 (6 bases). The CDR3 is 13 residues long. V lost 5 bases and J 10 bases, leaving 17 bases between the germline ends. Here the CDR3 DNA reads TGTGCCAGCAGTCCCGAAGGAGGGGGGGCAGCTTTCTTT. It is translated as CASSPEGGGAAFF.

This clonotype was seen more than once but under ten times. The gene calls are TRBV2 and TRBJ2-5; D perhaps matches TRBD2 (5 bases). The CDR3 is made up of 15 amino acids. V lost 6 bases and J lost 1, with 15 bases in between. In germline, CDR1 is SNHLY, CDR2 FYNNEI. CDR3 sequence: CASSGQAGLQETQYF. The CDR3 nucleotides read TGTGCCAGCAGCGGCCAGGCGGGCCTCCAAGAGACCCAGTACTTC.

The CDR3 loop is CAWRSRGQAGELFF. CDR3 coding DNA: TGTGCCTGGAGGAGCAGGGGGCAAGCCGGGGAGCTGTTTTTT. The chain couples TRBV30 to TRBJ2-2; 8 bases fit TRBD1. With V trimmed by 3 bases and J by 6 bases, 6 bases remained unmatched. The CDR3 covers 14 residues. CDR1 is GTSNPN, CDR2 SVGIG, per germline (reference sequence).

The chain is built from TRBV10-3 and TRBJ2-3, with D hard to call. This CDR3 has 17 amino acids. CDR1 and CDR2 (germline): ENHRY, SYGVKD. V dropped 0 bases and J dropped 2 bases, with 15 bases sitting between them. CDR3 protein: CAISESTATGPTDTQYF. The CDR3 nucleotides are TGTGCCATCAGTGAGTCGACCGCGACCGGGCCCACAGATACGCAGTATTTT.

This clonotype was seen only a few times. V gene TRBV7-9 combines with J gene TRBJ1-1, with D possibly being TRBD1 (6 bases). Germline assignment: CDR1 SEHNR and CDR2 FQNEAQ (reference sequence). The CDR3 totals 15 residues. Trimming removed 4 bases at V and 0 bases at J, with 12 bases between. CDR3 DNA: TGTGCCAGCAGCTCCAGGACAGCCATGAACACTGAAGCTTTCTTT. As protein: CASSSRTAMNTEAFF.

This chain links TRBV6-5 with TRBJ2-4; maybe TRBD1 (5 bases). Germline assignment: CDR1 MNHEY and CDR2 SVGAGI. The germline V and J ends were trimmed by 0 bases and 3 bases, with 6 bases remaining between them. The CDR3 runs 14 residues. CDR3 loop: CASSYSRGKNIQYF. The DNA for the CDR3 is TGTGCCAGCAGTTACTCTAGGGGCAAAAACATTCAGTACTTC.

The genes are TRBV6-4 and TRBJ2-7, with a weak D call TRBD2 (7 bases). CDR3 length: 14 amino acids. Trimming cost V 5 bases and J 7 bases, with 18 bases left between them. Germline V gene lookup returns CDR1 MRHNA and CDR2 SNTAGT. CDR3: CASSLLARDNEQYF. CDR3 sequence (DNA): TGTGCCAGCAGTTTACTAGCGAGGGACAATGAGCAGTACTTC.

The V gene is TRBV2, the J gene TRBJ1-2, with D uncertain. Per the germline V gene, CDR1 is SNHLY and CDR2 is FYNNEI. V lost 4 bases to trimming and J lost 4 bases, with 10 bases between them. The CDR3 runs to 13 residues. DNA of the CDR3: TGTGCCAGCAGTGGTAGGGTATCCTATGGCTACACCTTC. Protein: CASSGRVSYGYTF.

This clonotype came up many times. The rearrangement uses TRBV10-3 and TRBJ2-3, with D unresolved. CDR3 size: 13 residues. Germline V gene data show CDR1 as ENHRY and CDR2 as SYGVKD. Trimming cost V 0 bases and J 6 bases, with 7 bases left between them. This chain's CDR3 is CAISESPTDTQYF. CDR3 DNA sequence: TGTGCCATCAGTGAGTCCCCGACGGATACGCAGTATTTT.

This chain links TRBV6-5 with TRBJ2-7; no definite D call. V lost 2 bases and J 3 bases, leaving 8 bases between the germline ends. Germline V gives CDR1 MNHEY, CDR2 SVGAGI. CDR3 size: 13 residues. CDR3 nucleotide sequence: TGTGCCAGCAGTTACGGGAAGAACTACGAGCAGTACTTC. Protein: CASSYGKNYEQYF.

This clonotype has just a few counts. The gene calls are TRBV2 and TRBJ1-2, with D possibly matching TRBD1 (5 bases). The CDR3 is 13 amino acids. V gave up 6 bases and J gave up 4 bases, with 12 bases separating them. Germline V CDR1 and CDR2: SNHLY, FYNNEI. CDR3 DNA: TGTGCCAGCAGATCCGACAGTTTCTATGGCTACACCTTC. Protein product: CASRSDSFYGYTF.

V is TRBV12-3 or TRBV12-4 and J is TRBJ2-5, with 8 bases matching TRBD1. The V gene end was trimmed by 7 bases and the J gene end by 4 bases; junction bases not matched to a gene: 11. The length of the CDR3 is 15 residues. CDR3 sequence reads: CASTIGQGTGETQYF. The CDR3 DNA is TGTGCCAGCACCATAGGACAGGGAACGGGAGAGACCCAGTACTTC.

The genes are TRBV12-3 or TRBV12-4 and TRBJ2-2; 9 bases fit TRBD2. The CDR3 extends over 16 amino acids. Losses at the gene ends were 5 bases for V and 6 bases for J; bases not matched to a gene: 10. CDR3 sequence reads: CASSEPSGVRAGELFF. Here the CDR3 DNA reads TGTGCCAGCAGTGAACCTAGCGGGGTACGGGCCGGGGAGCTGTTTTTT.

This clonotype has just a few counts. V and J are TRBV4-1 and TRBJ1-2; D is unresolved. V lost 0 bases and J lost 7, with 15 bases in between. Germline assignment: CDR1 MGHRA and CDR2 YSYEKL. This CDR3 has 15 residues. For the CDR3, the DNA is TGCGCCAGCAGCCAAGAACCCTTTGGGGTTCGTGGCTACACCTTC. It codes for CASSQEPFGVRGYTF.

Only a few counts were recorded for this clonotype. V and J are TRBV12-3 or TRBV12-4 and TRBJ2-1; a possible D gene is TRBD2 (7 bases). The CDR3 consists of 15 residues. Trimming removed 8 bases at V and 3 bases at J, with 17 bases between. CDR3 nucleotides: TGTGCCAGCCGCTTAGGGGGGGGGATCTACAATGAGCAGTTCTTC. Translation: CASRLGGGIYNEQFF.

This chain connects TRBV3-1 to TRBJ1-5; D gene unclear. The CDR3 is 12 residues long. Trimming stripped 1 base from V and 9 bases from J, with 7 bases between. Germline CDR1 and CDR2: LGHDT and YNNKEL (reference sequence). The CDR3 DNA follows: TGTGCCAGCAGCCAAGCGGTAGGGCCCCAGCATTTT. Translation: CASSQAVGPQHF.

This clonotype turned up a few times. The chain has TRBV10-3 and TRBJ1-5, with TRBD1 identical over 7 bases. The CDR3 is 15 residues long. The V gene's germline CDR1 is ENHRY and CDR2 SYGVKD. The trim removed 4 bases at V and 5 bases at J, leaving 8 bases unmatched. In DNA, the CDR3 is TGTGCCATCAGTGCGGAGACAGGGAACGATCAGCCCCAGCATTTT. Encoded protein: CAISAETGNDQPQHF.

This clonotype was seen a single time. V is TRBV12-3 or TRBV12-4 and J is TRBJ2-1; D is perhaps TRBD1 (5 bases). The CDR3 extends over 15 amino acids. V was trimmed by 7 bases and J by 0 bases, leaving 13 bases between them. DNA for the CDR3: TGTGCCAGCACCAGCAGGGCTAGCTCCTACAATGAGCAGTTCTTC. Its translation: CASTSRASSYNEQFF.

The chain recombines TRBV6-2 or TRBV6-3 with TRBJ2-6, with TRBD1 matching over 8 bases. The CDR3 consists of 16 residues. In germline, CDR1 is MNHEY, CDR2 SVGEGT. V was clipped by 5 bases and J by 3 bases; unmatched bases: 6. Here the CDR3 DNA reads TGTGCCAGCAGTAATGGACAGGGCAATGGGGCCAACGTCCTGACTTTC. It codes for CASSNGQGNGANVLTF.

This clonotype has just a few counts. This rearrangement joins TRBV5-6 to TRBJ1-2; weak D call: TRBD1 (6 bases). This CDR3 is 13 amino acids long. V was trimmed by 8 bases and J by 3 bases, leaving 14 bases between them. Germline CDR1 and CDR2: SGHDT and YYEEEE. The CDR3: CASHQGFDYGYTF. CDR3 in DNA: TGTGCCAGTCATCAGGGGTTCGACTATGGCTACACCTTC.

The chain carries TRBV29-1 and TRBJ2-3, with a weak D call TRBD2 (6 bases). V lost 4 bases and J lost 1, with 9 bases in between. The CDR3 has 13 residues. Germline V gives CDR1 SQVTM, CDR2 ANQGSEA. CDR3 coding DNA: TGCAGCGTTGTGCGGGACGGCACAGATACGCAGTATTTT. This sequence encodes CSVVRDGTDTQYF.

This clonotype was counted only a few times. This sequence joins TRBV12-5 and TRBJ2-7; D tentatively reads TRBD1 or TRBD2 (5 bases each). The ends were cut back, 4 bases at V and 9 bases at J, with 25 bases in the middle. CDR1 LGHNT and CDR2 FRNRAP come from the germline V gene. This CDR3 has 16 amino acids. The CDR3 here is CASGSPIAGFGGRQYF. The CDR3 region has the DNA TGTGCTAGTGGTTCTCCAATCGCAGGGTTTGGGGGTCGGCAGTACTTC.

Notes on this clonotype: The CDR3 does not end in the conserved phenylalanine or tryptophan, so this is likely a read error. Written as DNA, the CDR3 is TGTGCCAGCAGCCACCCGGACTACCCCGGTTACAATGAGCAGTTCTTA. Translated, it gives CASSHPDYPGYNEQFL. The V and J genes are TRBV4-2 and TRBJ2-1; the D gene is possibly TRBD2 (6 bases). This CDR3 comprises 16 residues. The germline V gene has CDR1 LGHNA and CDR2 YNFKEQ. V lost 3 bases and J lost 4, with 16 bases in between.

A few counts support this clonotype. This sequence joins TRBV30 and TRBJ2-5; no clear D. The V end was cut by 3 bases, the J end by 2 bases, with 13 bases between. Germline loops: CDR1 GTSNPN, CDR2 SVGIG (reference sequence). The CDR3 runs 14 residues. The CDR3: CAWREQSIQETQYF. The CDR3 DNA reads TGTGCCTGGAGGGAGCAATCAATTCAAGAGACCCAGTACTTC.